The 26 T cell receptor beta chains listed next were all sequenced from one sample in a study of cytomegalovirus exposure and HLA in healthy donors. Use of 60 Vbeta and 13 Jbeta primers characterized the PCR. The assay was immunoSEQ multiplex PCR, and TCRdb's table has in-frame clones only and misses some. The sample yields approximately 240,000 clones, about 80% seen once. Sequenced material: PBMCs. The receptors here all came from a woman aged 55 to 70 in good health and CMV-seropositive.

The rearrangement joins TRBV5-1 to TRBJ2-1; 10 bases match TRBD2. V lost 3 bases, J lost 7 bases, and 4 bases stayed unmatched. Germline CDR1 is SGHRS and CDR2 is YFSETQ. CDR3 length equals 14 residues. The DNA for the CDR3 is TGCGCCAGCAGCTCTCAGGGACTAGCGAATGAGCAGTTCTTC. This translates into CASSSQGLANEQFF.

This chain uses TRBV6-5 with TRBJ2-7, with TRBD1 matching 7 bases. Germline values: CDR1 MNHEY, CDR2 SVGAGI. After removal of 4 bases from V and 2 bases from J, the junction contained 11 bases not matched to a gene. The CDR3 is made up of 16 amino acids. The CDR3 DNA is TGTGCCAGCAGTTCCCCTAGGGACAGAGGAACCTACGAGCAGTACTTC. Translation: CASSSPRDRGTYEQYF.

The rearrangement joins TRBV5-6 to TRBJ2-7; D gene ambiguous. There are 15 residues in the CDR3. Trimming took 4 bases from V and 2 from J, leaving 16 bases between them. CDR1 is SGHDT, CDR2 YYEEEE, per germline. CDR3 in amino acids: CASSLFLRSAYEQYF. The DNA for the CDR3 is TGTGCCAGCAGCCTATTCTTAAGGAGTGCCTACGAGCAGTACTTC.

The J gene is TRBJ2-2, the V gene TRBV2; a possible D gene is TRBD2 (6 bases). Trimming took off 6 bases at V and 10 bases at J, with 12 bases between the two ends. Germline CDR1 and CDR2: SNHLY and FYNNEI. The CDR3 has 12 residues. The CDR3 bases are TGTGCCAGCAGGCCCGGGGGTTTGGAGCTGTTTTTT. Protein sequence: CASRPGGLELFF.

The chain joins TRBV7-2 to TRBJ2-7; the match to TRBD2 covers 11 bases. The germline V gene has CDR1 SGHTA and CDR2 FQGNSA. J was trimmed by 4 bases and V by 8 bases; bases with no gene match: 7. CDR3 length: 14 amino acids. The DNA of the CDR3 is TGTGCCAGCGGGAGGACTAGCGGGCCGTACGAGCAGTACTTC. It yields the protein CASGRTSGPYEQYF.

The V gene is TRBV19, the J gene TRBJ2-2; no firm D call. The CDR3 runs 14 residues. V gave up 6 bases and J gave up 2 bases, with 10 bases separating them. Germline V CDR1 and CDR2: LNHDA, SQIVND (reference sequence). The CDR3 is CASSAGYNTGELFF. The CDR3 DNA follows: TGTGCCAGTAGCGCAGGATATAACACCGGGGAGCTGTTTTTT.

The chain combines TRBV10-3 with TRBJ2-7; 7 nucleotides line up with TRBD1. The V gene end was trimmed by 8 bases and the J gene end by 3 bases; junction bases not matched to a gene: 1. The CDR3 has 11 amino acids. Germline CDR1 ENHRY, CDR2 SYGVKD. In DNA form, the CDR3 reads TGTGCCATCGGGACAGACTACGAGCAGTACTTC. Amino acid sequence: CAIGTDYEQYF.

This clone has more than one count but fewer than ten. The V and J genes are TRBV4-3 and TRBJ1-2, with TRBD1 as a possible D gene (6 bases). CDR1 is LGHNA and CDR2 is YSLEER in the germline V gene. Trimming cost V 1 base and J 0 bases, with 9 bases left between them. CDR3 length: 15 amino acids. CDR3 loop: CASSQVNRANYGYTF. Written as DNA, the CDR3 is TGCGCCAGCAGCCAAGTTAACAGGGCTAACTATGGCTACACCTTC.

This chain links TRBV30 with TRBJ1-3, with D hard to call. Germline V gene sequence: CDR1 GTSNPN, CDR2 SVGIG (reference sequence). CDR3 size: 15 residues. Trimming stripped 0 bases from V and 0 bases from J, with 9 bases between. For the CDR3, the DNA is TGTGCCTGGAGTGTGGGCACGAGCTCTGGAAACACCATATATTTT. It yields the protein CAWSVGTSSGNTIYF.

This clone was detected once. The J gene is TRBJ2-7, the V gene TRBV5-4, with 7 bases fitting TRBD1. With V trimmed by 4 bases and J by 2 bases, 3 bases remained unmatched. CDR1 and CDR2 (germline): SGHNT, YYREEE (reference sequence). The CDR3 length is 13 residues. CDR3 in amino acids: CASSEGQAYEQYF. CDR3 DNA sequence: TGTGCCAGCAGCGAAGGACAGGCCTACGAGCAGTACTTC.

The CDR3 sequence is CASSPDIYEQYF. CDR3 coding DNA: TGTGCCAGCAGCCCCGACATCTACGAGCAGTACTTC. This chain uses TRBV7-2 with TRBJ2-7; the D is unclear. From germline, CDR1 is SGHTA and CDR2 FQGNSA. V gave up 5 bases and J gave up 3 bases, with 8 bases separating them. The CDR3 is 12 residues long.

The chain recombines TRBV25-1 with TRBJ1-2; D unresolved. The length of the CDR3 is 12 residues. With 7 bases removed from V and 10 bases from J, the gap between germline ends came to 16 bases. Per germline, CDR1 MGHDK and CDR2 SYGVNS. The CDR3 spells CASTPSDGIYTF. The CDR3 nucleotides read TGTGCCAGCACACCGAGCGACGGAATCTACACCTTC.

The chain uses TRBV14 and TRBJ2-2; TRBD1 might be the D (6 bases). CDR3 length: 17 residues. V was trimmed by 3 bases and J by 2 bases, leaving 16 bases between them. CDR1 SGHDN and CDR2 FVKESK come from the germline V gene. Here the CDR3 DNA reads TGTGCCAGCAGCCAGTCCGGTAGGGGGTACAACACCGGGGAGCTGTTTTTT. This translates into CASSQSGRGYNTGELFF. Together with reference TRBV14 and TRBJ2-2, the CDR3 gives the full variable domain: EAGVTQFPSHSVIEKGQTVTLRCDPISGHDNLYWYRRVMGKEIKFLLHFVKESKQDESGMPNNRFLAERTGGTYSTLKVQPAELEDSGVYFCASSQSGRGYNTGELFFGEGSRLTVL.

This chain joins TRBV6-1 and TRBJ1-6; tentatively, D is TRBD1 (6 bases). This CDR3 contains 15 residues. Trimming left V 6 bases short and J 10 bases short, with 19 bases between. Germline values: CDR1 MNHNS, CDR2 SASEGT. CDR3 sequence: CASRGTGMSGSPLHF. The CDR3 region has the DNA TGTGCCAGCAGAGGAACAGGGATGTCAGGGTCACCCCTCCACTTT.

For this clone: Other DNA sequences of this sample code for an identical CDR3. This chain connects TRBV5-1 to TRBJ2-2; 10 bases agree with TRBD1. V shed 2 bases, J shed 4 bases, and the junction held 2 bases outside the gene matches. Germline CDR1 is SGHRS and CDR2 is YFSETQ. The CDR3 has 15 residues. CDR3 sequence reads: CASSFGQGGTGELFF. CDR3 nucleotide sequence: TGCGCCAGCAGCTTCGGACAGGGGGGCACCGGGGAGCTGTTTTTT.

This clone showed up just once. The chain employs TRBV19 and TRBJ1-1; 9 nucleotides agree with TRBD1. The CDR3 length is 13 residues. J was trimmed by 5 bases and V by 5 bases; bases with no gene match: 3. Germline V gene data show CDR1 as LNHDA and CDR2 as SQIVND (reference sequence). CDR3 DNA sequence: TGTGCCAGTAGTCACAGGGGGCGAACTGAAGCTTTCTTT. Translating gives CASSHRGRTEAFF.

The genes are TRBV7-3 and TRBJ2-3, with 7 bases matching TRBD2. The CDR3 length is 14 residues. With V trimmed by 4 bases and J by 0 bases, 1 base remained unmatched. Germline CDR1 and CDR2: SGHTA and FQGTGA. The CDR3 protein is CASSSGGSTDTQYF. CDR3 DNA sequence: TGTGCCAGCAGCTCCGGGGGGAGCACAGATACGCAGTATTTT.

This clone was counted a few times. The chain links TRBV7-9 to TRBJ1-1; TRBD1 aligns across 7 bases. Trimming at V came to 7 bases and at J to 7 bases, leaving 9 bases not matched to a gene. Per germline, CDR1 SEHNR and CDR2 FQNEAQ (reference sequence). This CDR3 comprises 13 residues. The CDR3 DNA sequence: TGTGCCAGCACCATGGAGGGGGCGGGTGAAGCTTTCTTT. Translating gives CASTMEGAGEAFF.

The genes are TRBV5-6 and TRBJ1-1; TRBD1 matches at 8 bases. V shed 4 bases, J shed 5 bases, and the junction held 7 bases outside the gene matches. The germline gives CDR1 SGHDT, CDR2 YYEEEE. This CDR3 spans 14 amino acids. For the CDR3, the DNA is TGTGCCAGCAGCATGGACAGGGCAGGGACTGAAGCTTTCTTT. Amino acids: CASSMDRAGTEAFF.

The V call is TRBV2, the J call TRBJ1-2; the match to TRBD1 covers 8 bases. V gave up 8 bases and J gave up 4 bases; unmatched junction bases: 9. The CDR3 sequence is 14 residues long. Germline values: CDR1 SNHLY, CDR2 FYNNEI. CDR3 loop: CASGGWTGTYGYTF. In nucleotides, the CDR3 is TGTGCCAGCGGAGGGTGGACAGGGACCTATGGCTACACCTTC.

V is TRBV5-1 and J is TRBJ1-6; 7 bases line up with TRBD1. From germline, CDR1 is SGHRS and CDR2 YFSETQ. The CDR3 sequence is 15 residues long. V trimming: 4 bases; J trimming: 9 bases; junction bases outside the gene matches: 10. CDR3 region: CASSTADRVSSPLHF. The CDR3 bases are TGCGCCAGCAGCACGGCCGACAGGGTCAGTTCACCCCTCCACTTT. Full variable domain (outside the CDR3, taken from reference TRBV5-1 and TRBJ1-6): KAGVTQTPRYLIKTRGQQVTLSCSPISGHRSVSWYQQTPGQGLQFLFEYFSETQRNKGNFPGRFSGRQFSNSRSEMNVSTLELGDSALYLCASSTADRVSSPLHFGNGTRLTVT.

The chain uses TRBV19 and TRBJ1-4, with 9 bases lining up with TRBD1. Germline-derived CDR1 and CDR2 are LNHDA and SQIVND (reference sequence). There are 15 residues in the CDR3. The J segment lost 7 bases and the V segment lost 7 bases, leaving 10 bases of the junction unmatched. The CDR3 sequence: CASIDWGDRAEKLFF. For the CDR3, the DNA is TGTGCCAGTATCGACTGGGGGGACAGGGCTGAAAAACTGTTTTTT.

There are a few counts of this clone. The chain's CDR3 is CATSPGEEQYF. CDR3 DNA sequence: TGTGCCACAAGCCCAGGGGAGGAGCAGTACTTC. This rearrangement joins TRBV10-3 to TRBJ2-7; possible D gene TRBD1, 6 bases. The germline V gene has CDR1 ENHRY and CDR2 SYGVKD. Trimming shortened V by 10 bases and J by 7 bases, and 14 bases separated the two germline ends. The CDR3 extends over 11 amino acids.

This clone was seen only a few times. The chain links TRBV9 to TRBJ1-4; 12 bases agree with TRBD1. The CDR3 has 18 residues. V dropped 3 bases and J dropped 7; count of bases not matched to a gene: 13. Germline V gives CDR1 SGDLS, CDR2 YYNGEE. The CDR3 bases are TGTGCCAGCAGCGCATCCGGGACAGGGGGCATAGAAGGTGAAAAACTGTTTTTT. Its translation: CASSASGTGGIEGEKLFF.

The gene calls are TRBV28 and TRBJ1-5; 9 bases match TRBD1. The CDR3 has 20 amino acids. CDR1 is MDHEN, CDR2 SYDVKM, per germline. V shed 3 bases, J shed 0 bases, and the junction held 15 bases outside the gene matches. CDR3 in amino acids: CASSFLKTGTGLYSNQPQHF. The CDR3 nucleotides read TGTGCCAGCAGTTTTCTGAAAACCGGGACAGGGCTGTATAGCAATCAGCCCCAGCATTTT. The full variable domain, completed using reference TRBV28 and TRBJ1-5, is DVKVTQSSRYLVKRTGEKVFLECVQDMDHENMFWYRQDPGLGLRLIYFSYDVKMKEKGDIPEGYSVSREKKERFSLILESASTNQTSMYLCASSFLKTGTGLYSNQPQHFGDGTRLSIL.

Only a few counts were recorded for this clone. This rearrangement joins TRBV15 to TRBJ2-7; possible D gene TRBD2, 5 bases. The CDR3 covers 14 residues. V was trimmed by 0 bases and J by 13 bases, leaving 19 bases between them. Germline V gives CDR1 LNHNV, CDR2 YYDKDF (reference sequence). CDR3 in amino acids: CATSRDRLADTIYF. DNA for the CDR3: TGTGCCACCAGCAGAGATAGGCTAGCCGACACGATATACTTC.